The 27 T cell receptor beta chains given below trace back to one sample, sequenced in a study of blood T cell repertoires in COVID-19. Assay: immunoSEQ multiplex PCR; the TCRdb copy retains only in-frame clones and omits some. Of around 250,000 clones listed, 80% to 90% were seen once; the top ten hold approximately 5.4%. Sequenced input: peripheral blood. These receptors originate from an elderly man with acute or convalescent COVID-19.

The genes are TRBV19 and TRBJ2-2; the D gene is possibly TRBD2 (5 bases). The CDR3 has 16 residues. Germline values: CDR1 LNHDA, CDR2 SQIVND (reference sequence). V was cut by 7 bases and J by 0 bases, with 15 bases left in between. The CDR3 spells CASKPAEIANTGELFF. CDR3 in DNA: TGTGCCAGTAAGCCAGCGGAGATTGCGAACACCGGGGAGCTGTTTTTT. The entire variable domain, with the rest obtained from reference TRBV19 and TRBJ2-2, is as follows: DGGITQSPKYLFRKEGQNVTLSCEQNLNHDAMYWYRQDPGQGLRLIYYSQIVNDFQKGDIAEGYSVSREKKESFPLTVTSAQKNPTAFYLCASKPAEIANTGELFFGEGSRLTVL.

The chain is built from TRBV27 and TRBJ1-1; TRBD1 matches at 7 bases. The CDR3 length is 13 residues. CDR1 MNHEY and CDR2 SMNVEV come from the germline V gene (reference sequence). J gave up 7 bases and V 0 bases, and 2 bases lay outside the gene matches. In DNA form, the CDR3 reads TGTGCCAGCAGTTTATCGGGACAGATTGAAGCTTTCTTT. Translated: CASSLSGQIEAFF.

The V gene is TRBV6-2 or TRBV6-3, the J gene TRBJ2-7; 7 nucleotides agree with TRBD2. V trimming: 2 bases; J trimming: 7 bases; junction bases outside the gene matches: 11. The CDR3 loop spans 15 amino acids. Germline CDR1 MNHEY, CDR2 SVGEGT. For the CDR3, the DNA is TGTGCCAGCAGTTACGCAGGGACTATCGCGGGGGAGCAGTACTTC. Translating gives CASSYAGTIAGEQYF.

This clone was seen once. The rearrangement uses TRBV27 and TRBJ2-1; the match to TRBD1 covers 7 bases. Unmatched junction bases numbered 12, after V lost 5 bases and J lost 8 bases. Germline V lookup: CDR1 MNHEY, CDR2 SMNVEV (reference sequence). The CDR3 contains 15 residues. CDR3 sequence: CASSTRTGGGDEQFF. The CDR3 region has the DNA TGTGCCAGCAGTACCCGGACAGGCGGAGGCGATGAGCAGTTCTTC.

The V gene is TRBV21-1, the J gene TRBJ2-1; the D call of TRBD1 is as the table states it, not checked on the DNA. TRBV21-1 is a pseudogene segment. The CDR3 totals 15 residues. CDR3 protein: CASSKARTGGIRQFF. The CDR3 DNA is TGTGCCAGCAGCAAAGCCAGGACAGGGGGTATTAGGCAGTTCTTC.

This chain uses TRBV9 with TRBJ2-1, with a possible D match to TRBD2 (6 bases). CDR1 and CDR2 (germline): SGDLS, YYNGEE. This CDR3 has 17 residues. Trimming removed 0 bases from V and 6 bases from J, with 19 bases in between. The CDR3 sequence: CASSVGGPGLGANEQFF. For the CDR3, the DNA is TGTGCCAGCAGCGTAGGGGGCCCGGGACTTGGGGCCAATGAGCAGTTCTTC.

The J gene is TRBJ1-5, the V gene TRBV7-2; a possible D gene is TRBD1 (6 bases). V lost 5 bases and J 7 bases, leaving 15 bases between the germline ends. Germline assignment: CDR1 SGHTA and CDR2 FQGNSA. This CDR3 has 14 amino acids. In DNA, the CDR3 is TGTGCCAGCAGCCCAACCGCAGGGGTCCAGCCCCAGCATTTT. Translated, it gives CASSPTAGVQPQHF.

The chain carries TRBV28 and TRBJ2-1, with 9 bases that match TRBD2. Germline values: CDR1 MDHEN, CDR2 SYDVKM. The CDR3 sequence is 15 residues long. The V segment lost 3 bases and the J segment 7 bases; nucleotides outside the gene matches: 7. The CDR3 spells CASSLGGTSSNEQFF. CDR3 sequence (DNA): TGTGCCAGCAGTTTGGGTGGGACTAGCTCGAATGAGCAGTTCTTC. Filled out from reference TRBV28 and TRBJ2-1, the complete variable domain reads DVKVTQSSRYLVKRTGEKVFLECVQDMDHENMFWYRQDPGLGLRLIYFSYDVKMKEKGDIPEGYSVSREKKERFSLILESASTNQTSMYLCASSLGGTSSNEQFFGPGTRLTVL.

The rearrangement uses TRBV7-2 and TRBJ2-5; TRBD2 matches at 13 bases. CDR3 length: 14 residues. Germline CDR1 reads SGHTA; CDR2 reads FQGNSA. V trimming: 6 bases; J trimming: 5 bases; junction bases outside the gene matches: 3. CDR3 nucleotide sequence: TGTGCCAGCAGAACTAGCGGGGGGGCGGAGACCCAGTACTTC. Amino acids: CASRTSGGAETQYF.

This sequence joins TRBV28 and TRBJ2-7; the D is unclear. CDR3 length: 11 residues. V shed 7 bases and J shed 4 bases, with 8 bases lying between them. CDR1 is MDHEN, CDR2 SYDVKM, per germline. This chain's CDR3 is CASTSAYEQYF. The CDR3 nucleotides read TGTGCCAGCACTTCTGCGTACGAGCAGTACTTC.

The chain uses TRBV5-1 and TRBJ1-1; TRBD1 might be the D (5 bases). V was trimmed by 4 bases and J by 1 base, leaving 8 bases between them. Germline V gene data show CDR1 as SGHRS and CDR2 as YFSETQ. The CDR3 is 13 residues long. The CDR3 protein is CASSQTANTEAFF. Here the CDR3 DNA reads TGCGCCAGCAGCCAGACAGCGAACACTGAAGCTTTCTTT.

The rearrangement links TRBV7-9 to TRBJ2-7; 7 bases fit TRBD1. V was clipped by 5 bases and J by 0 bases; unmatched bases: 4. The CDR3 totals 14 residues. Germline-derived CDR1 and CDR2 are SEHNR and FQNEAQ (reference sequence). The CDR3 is CASSRGQISYEQYF. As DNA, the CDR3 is TGTGCCAGCAGCCGGGGACAGATCTCCTACGAGCAGTACTTC.

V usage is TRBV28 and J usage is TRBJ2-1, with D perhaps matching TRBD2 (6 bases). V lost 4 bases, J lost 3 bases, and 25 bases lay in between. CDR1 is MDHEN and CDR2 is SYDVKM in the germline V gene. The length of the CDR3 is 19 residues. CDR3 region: CASSSKFPSTSFGYNEQFF. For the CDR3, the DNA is TGTGCCAGCAGTTCAAAATTTCCCTCTACTAGCTTTGGCTACAATGAGCAGTTCTTC.

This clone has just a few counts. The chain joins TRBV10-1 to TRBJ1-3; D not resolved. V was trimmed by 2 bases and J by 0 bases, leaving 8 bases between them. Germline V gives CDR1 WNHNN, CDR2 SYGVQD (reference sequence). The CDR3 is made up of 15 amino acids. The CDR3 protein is CASSESRGSGNTIYF. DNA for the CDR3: TGCGCCAGCAGTGAGAGTCGGGGCTCTGGAAACACCATATATTTT.

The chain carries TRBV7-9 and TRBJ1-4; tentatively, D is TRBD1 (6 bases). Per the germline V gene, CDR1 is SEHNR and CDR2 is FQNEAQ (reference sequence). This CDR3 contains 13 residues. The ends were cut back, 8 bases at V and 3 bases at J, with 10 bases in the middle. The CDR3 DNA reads TGTGCCAGCGGGGGGGCGCCTAATGAAAAACTGTTTTTT. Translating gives CASGGAPNEKLFF.

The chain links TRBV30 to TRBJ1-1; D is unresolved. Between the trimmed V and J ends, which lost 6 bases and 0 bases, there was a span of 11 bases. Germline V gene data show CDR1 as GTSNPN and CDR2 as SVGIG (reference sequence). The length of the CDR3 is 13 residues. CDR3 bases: TGTGCCTGCCAACGAAACATGAACACTGAAGCTTTCTTT. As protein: CACQRNMNTEAFF.

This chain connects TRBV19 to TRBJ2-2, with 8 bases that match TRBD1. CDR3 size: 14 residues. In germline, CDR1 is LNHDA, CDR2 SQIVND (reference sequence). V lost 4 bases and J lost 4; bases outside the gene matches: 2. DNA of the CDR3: TGTGCCAGTAGTAGGACAGGGCGCACCGGGGAGCTGTTTTTT. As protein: CASSRTGRTGELFF.

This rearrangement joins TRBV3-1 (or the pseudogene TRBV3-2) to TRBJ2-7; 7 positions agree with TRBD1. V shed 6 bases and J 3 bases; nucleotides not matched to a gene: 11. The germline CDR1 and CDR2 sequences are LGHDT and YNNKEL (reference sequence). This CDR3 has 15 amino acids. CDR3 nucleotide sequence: TGTGCCAGCAGTCCTGGGACCCACAGGGGCTACGAGCAGTACTTC. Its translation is CASSPGTHRGYEQYF.

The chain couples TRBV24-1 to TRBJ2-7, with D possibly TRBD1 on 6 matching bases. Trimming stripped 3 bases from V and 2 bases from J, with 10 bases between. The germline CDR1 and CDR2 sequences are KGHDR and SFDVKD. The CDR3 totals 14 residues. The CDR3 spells CATSDHQGPYEQYF. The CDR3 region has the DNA TGTGCCACCAGTGATCATCAGGGGCCCTACGAGCAGTACTTC.

The CDR3 region has the DNA TGTGCCAGCTCGGGCGACAGTAAGAACACTGAAGCTTTCTTT. Its protein is CASSGDSKNTEAFF. The chain has TRBV18 and TRBJ1-1, with D perhaps TRBD1 (5 bases). The V end lost 6 bases, the J end lost 1 base, and 12 bases lay between the germline ends. CDR1 is KGHSH and CDR2 is LQKENI in the germline V gene. The CDR3 is 14 residues long.

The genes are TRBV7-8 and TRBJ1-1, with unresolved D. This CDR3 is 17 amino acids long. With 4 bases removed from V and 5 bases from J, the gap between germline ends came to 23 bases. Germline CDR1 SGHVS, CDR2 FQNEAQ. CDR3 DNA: TGTGCCAGCAGCTACCTCCGGGCCGGGGTTCTAGGGACTGAAGCTTTCTTT. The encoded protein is CASSYLRAGVLGTEAFF.

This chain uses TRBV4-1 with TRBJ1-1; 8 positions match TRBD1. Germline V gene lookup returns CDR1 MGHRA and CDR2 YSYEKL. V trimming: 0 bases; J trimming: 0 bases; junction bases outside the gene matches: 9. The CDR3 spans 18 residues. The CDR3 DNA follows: TGCGCCAGCAGCCAAGATTCTAACAGGGGGGCCCTGAACACTGAAGCTTTCTTT. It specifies CASSQDSNRGALNTEAFF.

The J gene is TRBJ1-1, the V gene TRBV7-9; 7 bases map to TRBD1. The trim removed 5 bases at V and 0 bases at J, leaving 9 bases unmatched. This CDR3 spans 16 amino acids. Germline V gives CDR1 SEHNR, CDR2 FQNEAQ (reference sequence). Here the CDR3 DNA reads TGTGCCAGCAGCCCCCCCGGGACAGACATGAACACTGAAGCTTTCTTT. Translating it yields CASSPPGTDMNTEAFF.

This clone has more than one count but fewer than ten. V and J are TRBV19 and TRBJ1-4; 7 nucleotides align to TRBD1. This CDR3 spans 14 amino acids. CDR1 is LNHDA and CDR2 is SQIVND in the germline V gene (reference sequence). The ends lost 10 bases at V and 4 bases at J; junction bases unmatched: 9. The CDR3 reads CATLSTGRNEKLFF. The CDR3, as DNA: TGTGCCACCCTTTCGACAGGGCGTAATGAAAAACTGTTTTTT.

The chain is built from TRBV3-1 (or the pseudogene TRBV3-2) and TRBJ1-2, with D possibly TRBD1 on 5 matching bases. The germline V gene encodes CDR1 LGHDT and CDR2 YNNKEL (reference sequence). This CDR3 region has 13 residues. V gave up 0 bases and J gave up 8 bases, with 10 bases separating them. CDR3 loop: CASSQDLGAGYTF. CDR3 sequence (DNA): TGTGCCAGCAGCCAAGATCTAGGGGCCGGCTACACCTTC.

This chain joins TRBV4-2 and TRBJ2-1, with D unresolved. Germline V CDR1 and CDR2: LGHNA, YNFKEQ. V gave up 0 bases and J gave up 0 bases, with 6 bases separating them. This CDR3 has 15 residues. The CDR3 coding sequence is TGTGCCAGCAGCCAAGAACCGAGCTCCTACAATGAGCAGTTCTTC. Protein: CASSQEPSSYNEQFF.

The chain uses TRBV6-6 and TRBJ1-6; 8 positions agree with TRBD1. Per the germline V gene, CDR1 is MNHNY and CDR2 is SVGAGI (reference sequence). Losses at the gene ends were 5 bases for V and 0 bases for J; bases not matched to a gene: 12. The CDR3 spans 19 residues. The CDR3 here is CASSPTGGVSGSYNSPLHF. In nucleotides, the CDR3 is TGTGCCAGCAGTCCCACAGGGGGGGTTTCAGGCTCCTATAATTCACCCCTCCACTTT.